This T cell receptor (beta chain) was recovered during a study of blood T cell repertoires in COVID-19. Study-level information: Sites across the United States, Italy and Spain contributed samples from acute and convalescent COVID-19.

From germline, CDR1 is SGHAT and CDR2 FQNNGV. This CDR3 is built from 15 residues. The trim removed 1 base at V and 5 bases at J, leaving 4 bases unmatched. Original handling: Estimated nucleated cell counts came from reference gene primer amplification. TCRdb keeps only in-frame clones here, not all; method: immunoSEQ multiplex PCR. V and J calls and clone size come straight from that table; D and trimming were deduced from the DNA. The sample contains around 75,000 clones, about 88% of which appear only once. This receptor was taken from a man aged 65 to 79 with active COVID-19. The chain combines TRBV11-2 with TRBJ2-1, with TRBD2 matching over 8 bases. The sequencing sample was made of peripheral blood. In nucleotides, the CDR3 is TGTGCCAGCAGCTTAGGAACGGGGGGGCACAATGAGCAGTTCTTC. Translated: CASSLGTGGHNEQFF.